This note documents a single TCR beta chain sequence. Its target is not known. These data come from a study of beta chain features in type 1 diabetes. Study-wide results and limits: Equally in patients and controls, PCR might preferentially amplify shorter templates. When Type 1 diabetes patients were examined, their TCRB CDR3s proved moderately but significantly shorter in all four CD4+ subsets. VDJ junctions in type 1 diabetes patients carried more deletions and fewer insertions.

Sorting that relied on CD45RO/CCR7/CD25/CD127/CD95/CD27 yielded CD4+ naive, central memory, regulatory and stem cell-like memory cells. Sorted populations all had greater than 95% purity. Reverse transcribing all isolated RNA meant expressed TCRB transcripts were sequenced. The repertoire was sequenced with immunoSEQ multiplex PCR; TCRdb's copy has only in-frame clones and lacks some. The profile shows 500,000 to 850,000 clones, 11% to 15% of them singletons. This TCR derives from a man between 18 and 29 years old with type 1 diabetes. Sequencing was performed on naive CD4+ T cells from blood.

CDR3 DNA: TGTGCCAGCAGCCGTAACGACAGGTATTGGGTCTCTCACCAGCATTTT. As protein: CASSRNDRYWVSHQHF. This sequence joins TRBV7-9 and TRBJ1-5; D possibly corresponds to TRBD1 (6 bases). Germline CDR1 reads SEHNR; CDR2 reads FQNEAQ (reference sequence). Deletions cut 5 bases from V and 12 bases from J, with 26 bases between. There are 16 residues in the CDR3.